A selection of T cell receptor beta chains follows, all from one sample in a study of blood T cells in healthy people across ages. TCRdb re-called the 5' RACE reads with MiXCR, one entry per CDR3 protein. The data hold 750,000 to 850,000 distinct CDR3 sequences, with around 25% observed a single time. The sample also formed part of further work on T cells of mothers and their children.

The source material was blood. The receptors were gathered from a boy between 5 and 17 years old in good health. Both conserved end residues are part of each CDR3. The D gene is left open where the match is weak. Some rows have no size entry. The others give once, few or many, or a class for an expanded clone.

v_gene	abundance	d_gene	j_gene	CDR3aa	CDR3nt
TRBV12-3/TRBV12-4	NA	NA	TRBJ2-3	CASSPQRKLSSTDTQYF	TGTGCCAGCAGCCCCCAGAGAAAGCTATCTAGCACAGATACGCAGTATTTT
TRBV6-5	NA	TRBD1	TRBJ1-5	CASSYSPPGQGWQPQHF	TGTGCCAGCAGTTACTCGCCACCGGGACAGGGATGGCAGCCCCAGCATTTT
TRBV19	few	NA	TRBJ2-5	CASNRGGQETQYF	TGTGCCAGCAACAGGGGGGGTCAAGAGACCCAGTACTTC
TRBV19	NA	TRBD1	TRBJ1-6	CASSIGSGTGVSPLHF	TGTGCCAGTAGTATAGGCTCCGGGACAGGGGTTTCACCCCTCCACTTT
TRBV20-1	few	TRBD2	TRBJ2-1	CSAKLAGVYNEQFF	TGCAGTGCTAAACTAGCGGGAGTCTACAATGAGCAGTTCTTC
TRBV7-9	NA	TRBD2	TRBJ2-5	CASSWTGTTVQETQYF	TGTGCCAGCAGCTGGACCGGGACTACCGTCCAAGAGACCCAGTACTTC
TRBV5-1	NA	TRBD1	TRBJ2-7	CASSLRGQGFDEQYF	TGCGCCAGCAGTTTGCGAGGACAGGGTTTTGACGAGCAGTACTTC
TRBV6-2/TRBV6-3	NA	TRBD1	TRBJ1-1	CATHRDRERTEAFF	TGTGCCACCCACCGGGACAGGGAGAGGACTGAAGCTTTCTTT
TRBV20-1	NA	NA	TRBJ2-5	CSATREARSETQYF	TGCAGTGCAACCAGAGAGGCCCGTTCGGAGACCCAGTACTTC
TRBV6-2/TRBV6-3	NA	NA	TRBJ2-1	CASADPYNEQFF	TGTGCCAGCGCCGACCCCTACAATGAGCAGTTCTTC
TRBV12-3/TRBV12-4	few	NA	TRBJ2-3	CASSPSTALGTDTQYF	TGTGCCAGCAGTCCATCCACTGCTCTGGGCACAGATACGCAGTATTTT
TRBV29-1	NA	TRBD1	TRBJ2-1	CSAKQGDEQFF	TGCAGCGCCAAACAGGGGGATGAGCAGTTCTTC
TRBV4-3	once	TRBD2	TRBJ2-1	CASRGASGRGSYNEQFF	TGCGCCAGCAGAGGTGCTAGCGGGAGGGGCTCCTACAATGAGCAGTTCTTC
TRBV24-1	NA	NA	TRBJ1-1	CATSDPPGNQAFF	TGTGCCACCAGTGACCCGCCGGGGAACCAAGCTTTCTTT
TRBV27	few	TRBD2	TRBJ2-5	CASSPIPGGLETQYF	TGTGCCAGCAGTCCCATCCCCGGGGGGTTAGAGACCCAGTACTTC
TRBV7-2	few	NA	TRBJ2-5	CASSPGQFLGETQYF	TGTGCCAGCAGCCCTGGACAGTTCCTGGGGGAGACCCAGTACTTC
TRBV29-1	few	NA	TRBJ2-1	CSVVESNYNEQFF	TGCAGCGTTGTTGAGTCCAACTACAATGAGCAGTTCTTC
TRBV29-1	NA	NA	TRBJ1-1	CSVVRGTGTEAFF	TGCAGCGTTGTGAGGGGCACCGGCACTGAAGCTTTCTTT
TRBV3-1	few	NA	TRBJ1-2	CASSHSGANYGYTF	TGTGCCAGCAGCCATTCTGGGGCGAACTATGGCTACACCTTC
TRBV20-1	few	TRBD2	TRBJ2-7	CSARDPLAGDRYEQYF	TGCAGTGCTAGAGATCCCCTAGCGGGAGATCGGTACGAGCAGTACTTC
TRBV7-2	NA	NA	TRBJ1-1	CASRPAASAEAFF	TGTGCCAGCAGGCCCGCCGCCAGCGCTGAAGCTTTCTTT
TRBV18	NA	TRBD2	TRBJ2-7	CASSRGLEYYEQYF	TGTGCCAGCTCACGGGGACTAGAATACTACGAGCAGTACTTC
TRBV9	NA	NA	TRBJ2-3	CASSVDRRPTDTQYF	TGTGCCAGCAGCGTAGACAGGCGGCCTACAGATACGCAGTATTTT
TRBV4-1	many	NA	TRBJ2-5	CASSQDWGETQYF	TGCGCCAGCAGCCAAGATTGGGGAGAGACCCAGTACTTC
TRBV9	NA	TRBD1	TRBJ2-5	CASSGTSDGRTGRETQYF	TGTGCCAGCAGCGGGACCTCAGACGGAAGGACAGGGAGAGAGACCCAGTACTTC
TRBV4-1	NA	NA	TRBJ2-1	CASSQDWRGGLQHEQFF	TGCGCCAGCAGCCAAGATTGGCGAGGGGGTTTGCAACATGAGCAGTTCTTC
TRBV7-3	NA	TRBD2	TRBJ2-1	CASSLGGRNDNEQFF	TGTGCCAGCAGCTTAGGCGGGAGAAACGACAATGAGCAGTTCTTC